This T cell receptor (beta chain) emerged from a study of blood T cell repertoires in COVID-19. Study information: Samples taken during acute and convalescent COVID-19 were collected in the United States, Italy and Spain.

Data came from immunoSEQ multiplex PCR; TCRdb stores just in-frame clones and leaves some out. The sample contains tens of thousands of clones, approximately 80% of which appear only once. Seattle patient enrollment occurred during active infection, with longitudinal follow-up thereafter. The source material was peripheral blood. The source of this sequence is a man older than 75 with COVID-19, enrolled during active disease.

CDR3 nucleotide sequence: TGTGCCAGCAGCCCAAGACAGCAAATGACATACACAGATACGCAGTATTTT. The encoded protein is CASSPRQQMTYTDTQYF. This chain connects TRBV4-2 to TRBJ2-3; D may be TRBD1 (5 bases). V lost 4 bases, J lost 2 bases, and 19 bases lay in between. The CDR3 length is 17 residues. Germline values: CDR1 LGHNA, CDR2 YNFKEQ.